This TCR beta chain comes out of a study of CD8+ T cells in alopecia areata. About this clone: Its antigen is not known.

Following RNA extraction, reverse transcription yielded cDNA that acted as the sequencing template. This table comes from immunoSEQ multiplex PCR, and its TCRdb copy is limited to in-frame clones, with some not included. The table shows under 65,000 clones, with 44% occurring only once. Lesional scalp punch biopsies and peripheral blood were collected from alopecia areata patients. Sorting of CD4+ and CD8+ T cells was performed on PBMCs. Broader study findings: For lesional scalp, especially alopecia totalis/universalis, clonality was higher than in normal scalp.

The clonotype was recovered from a human donor with alopecia areata. Specimen: NKG2D-low CD8+ T cells sorted from blood.

The CDR3 bases are TGCGCCAGCAGCCAAGAGCTGCATCCGGGACAGGCGAATTCACCCCTCCACTTT. Amino acid sequence: CASSQELHPGQANSPLHF. V gene TRBV4-3 combines with J gene TRBJ1-6, with 8 bases lining up with TRBD1. The CDR3 loop spans 18 amino acids. Per the germline V gene, CDR1 is LGHNA and CDR2 is YSLEER. V gave up 0 bases and J gave up 7 bases; unmatched junction bases: 11.